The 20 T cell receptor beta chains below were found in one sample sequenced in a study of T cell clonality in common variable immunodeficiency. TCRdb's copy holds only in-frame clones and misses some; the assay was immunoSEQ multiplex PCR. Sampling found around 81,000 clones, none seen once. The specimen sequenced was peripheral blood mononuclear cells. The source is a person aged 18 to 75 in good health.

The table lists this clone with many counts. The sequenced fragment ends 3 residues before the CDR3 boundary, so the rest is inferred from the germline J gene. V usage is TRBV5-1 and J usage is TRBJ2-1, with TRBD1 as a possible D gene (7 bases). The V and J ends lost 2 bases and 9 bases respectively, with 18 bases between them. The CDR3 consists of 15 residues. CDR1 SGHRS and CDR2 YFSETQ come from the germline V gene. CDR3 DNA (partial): TGCGCCAGCAGCTTCGGGCAGGGGGGCCCTGGTGAG. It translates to CASSFGQGGPGE. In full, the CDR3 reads CASSFGQGGPGEQFF.

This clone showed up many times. The CDR3 loop is CASSMDGYSYEQYF. CDR3 DNA, as far as it was read: TGCGCCAGCAGCATGGACGGTTACTCCTACGAG. V gene TRBV5-1 combines with J gene TRBJ2-7; D gene uncertain. The CDR3 goes on 3 residues after the read ends, and that part is filled in from the germline J gene. The length of the CDR3 is 14 residues. The V gene lost 4 bases and the J gene lost 0 bases, with 11 bases spanning the gap. The germline CDR1 and CDR2 sequences are SGHRS and YFSETQ.

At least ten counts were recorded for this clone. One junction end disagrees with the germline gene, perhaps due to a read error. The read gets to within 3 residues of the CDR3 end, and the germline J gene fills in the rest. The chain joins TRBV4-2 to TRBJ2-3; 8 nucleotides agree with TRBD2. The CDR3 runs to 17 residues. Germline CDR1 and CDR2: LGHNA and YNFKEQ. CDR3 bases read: TGCGCCAGCAGCCAAGATATAGCGGGATCTAGCACAGATACG. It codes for CASSQDIAGSSTDT. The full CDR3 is CASSQDIAGSSTDTQYF.

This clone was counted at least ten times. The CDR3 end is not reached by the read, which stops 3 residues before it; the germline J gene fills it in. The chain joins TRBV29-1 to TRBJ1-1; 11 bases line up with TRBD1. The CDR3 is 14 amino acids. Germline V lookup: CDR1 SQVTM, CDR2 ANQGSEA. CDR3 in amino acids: CSVERDRGSSGAFF. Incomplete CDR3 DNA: TGCAGCGTTGAAAGGGACAGGGGGAGCTCGGGA.

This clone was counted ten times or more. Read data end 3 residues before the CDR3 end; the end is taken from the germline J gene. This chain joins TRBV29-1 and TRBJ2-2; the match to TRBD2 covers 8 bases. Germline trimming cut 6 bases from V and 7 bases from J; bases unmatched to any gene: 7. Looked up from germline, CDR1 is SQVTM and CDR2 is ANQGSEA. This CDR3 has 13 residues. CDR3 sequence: CSVTGLGFGELFF. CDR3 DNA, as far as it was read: TGCAGCGTCACGGGACTAGGGTTCGGGGAG.

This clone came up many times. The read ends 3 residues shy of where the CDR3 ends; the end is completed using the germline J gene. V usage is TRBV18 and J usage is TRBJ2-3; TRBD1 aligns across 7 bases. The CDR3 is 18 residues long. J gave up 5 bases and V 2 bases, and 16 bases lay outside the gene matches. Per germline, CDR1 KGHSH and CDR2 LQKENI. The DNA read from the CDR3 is TGTGCCAGCTCACCAATTAGCTCGGGACAGAGAAAATTAGATACG. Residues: CASSPISSGQRKLDT. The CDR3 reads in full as CASSPISSGQRKLDTQYF.

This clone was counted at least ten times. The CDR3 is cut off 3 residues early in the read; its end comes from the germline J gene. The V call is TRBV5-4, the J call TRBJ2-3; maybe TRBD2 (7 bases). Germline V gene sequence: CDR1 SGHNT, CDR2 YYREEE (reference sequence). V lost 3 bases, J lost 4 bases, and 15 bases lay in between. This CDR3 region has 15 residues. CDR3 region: CASSYGGGSPDTQYF. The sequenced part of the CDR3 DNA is TGTGCCAGCAGCTATGGGGGCGGGAGCCCAGATACG.

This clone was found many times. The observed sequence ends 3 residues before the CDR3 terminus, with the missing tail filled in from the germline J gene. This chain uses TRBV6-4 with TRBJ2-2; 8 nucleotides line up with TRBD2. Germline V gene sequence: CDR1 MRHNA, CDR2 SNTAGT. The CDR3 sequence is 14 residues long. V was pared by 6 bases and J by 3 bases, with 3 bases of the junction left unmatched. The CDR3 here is CASRWREDTGELFF. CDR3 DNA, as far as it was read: TGTGCCAGCAGATGGCGGGAGGACACCGGGGAG.

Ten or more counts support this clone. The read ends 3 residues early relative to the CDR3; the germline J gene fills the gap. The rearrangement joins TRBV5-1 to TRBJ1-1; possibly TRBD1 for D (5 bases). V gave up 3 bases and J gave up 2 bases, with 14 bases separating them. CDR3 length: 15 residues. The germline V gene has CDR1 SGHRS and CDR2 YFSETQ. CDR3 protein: CASSYQTGGNTEAFF. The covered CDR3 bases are TGCGCCAGCAGCTACCAGACGGGGGGAAACACTGAA.

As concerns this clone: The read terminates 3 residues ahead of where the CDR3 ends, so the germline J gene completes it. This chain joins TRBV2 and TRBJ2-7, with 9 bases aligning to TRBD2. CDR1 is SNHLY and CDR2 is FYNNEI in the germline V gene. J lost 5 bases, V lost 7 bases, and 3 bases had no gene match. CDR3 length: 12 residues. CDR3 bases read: TGTGCCAGCAACCAGCGGGAGGACGAG. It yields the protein CASNQREDE. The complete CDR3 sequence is CASNQREDEQYF.

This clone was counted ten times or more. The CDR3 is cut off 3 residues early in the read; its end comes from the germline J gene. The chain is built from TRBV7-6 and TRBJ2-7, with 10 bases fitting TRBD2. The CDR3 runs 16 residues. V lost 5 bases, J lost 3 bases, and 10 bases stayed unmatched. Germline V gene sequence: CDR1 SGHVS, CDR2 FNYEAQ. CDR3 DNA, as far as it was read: TGTGCCAGCAGCCTGGGCAGCGGGAGGGCCCACTACGAG. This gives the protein CASSLGSGRAHYE. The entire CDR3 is CASSLGSGRAHYEQYF. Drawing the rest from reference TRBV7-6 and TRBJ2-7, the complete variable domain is GAGVSQSPRYKVTKRGQDVALRCDPISGHVSLYWYRQALGQGPEFLTYFNYEAQQDKSGLPNDRFSAERPEGSISTLTIQRTEQRDSAMYRCASSLGSGRAHYEQYFGPGTRLTVT.

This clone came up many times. The covered CDR3 bases are TGTGCCAGCAGCTTAGATCGCGGCCGGTACGAG. Its protein is CASSLDRGRYE. The full CDR3 is CASSLDRGRYEQYF. The chain carries TRBV11-2 and TRBJ2-7; D gene uncertain. The read stops 3 residues short of the end of the CDR3; the missing end is completed from the germline J gene. Germline lookup yields CDR1 SGHAT and CDR2 FQNNGV. Trimming took 0 bases from V and 4 from J, leaving 10 bases between them. The CDR3 is 14 residues long. Supplemented by reference TRBV11-2 and TRBJ2-7, the full variable domain reads EAGVAQSPRYKIIEKRQSVAFWCNPISGHATLYWYQQILGQGPKLLIQFQNNGVVDDSQLPKDRFSAERLKGVDSTLKIQPAKLEDSAVYLCASSLDRGRYEQYFGPGTRLTVT.

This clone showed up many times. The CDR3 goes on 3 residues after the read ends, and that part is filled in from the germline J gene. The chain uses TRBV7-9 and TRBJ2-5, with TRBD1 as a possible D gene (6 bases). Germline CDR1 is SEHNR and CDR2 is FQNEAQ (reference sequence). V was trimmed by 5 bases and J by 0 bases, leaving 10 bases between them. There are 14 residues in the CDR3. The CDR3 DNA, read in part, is TGTGCCAGCAGCGACGGACAGTACCAAGAGACC. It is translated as CASSDGQYQET. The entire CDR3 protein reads CASSDGQYQETQYF.

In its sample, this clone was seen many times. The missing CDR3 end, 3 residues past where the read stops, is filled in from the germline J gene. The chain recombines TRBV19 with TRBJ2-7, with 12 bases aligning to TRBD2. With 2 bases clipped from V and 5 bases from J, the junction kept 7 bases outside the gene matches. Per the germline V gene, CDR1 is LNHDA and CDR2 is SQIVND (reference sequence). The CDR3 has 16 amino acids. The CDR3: CASSISLAGGPNEQYF. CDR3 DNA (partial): TGTGCCAGTAGTATATCTCTAGCGGGAGGGCCAAACGAG.

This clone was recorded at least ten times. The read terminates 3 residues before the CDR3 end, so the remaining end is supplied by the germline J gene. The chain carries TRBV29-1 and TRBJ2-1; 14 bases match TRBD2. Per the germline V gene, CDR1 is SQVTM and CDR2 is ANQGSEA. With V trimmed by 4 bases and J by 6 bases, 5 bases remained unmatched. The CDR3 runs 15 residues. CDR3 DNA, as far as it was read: TGCAGCGTTGGACTAGCGGGAGGGCCGGGCAATGAG. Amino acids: CSVGLAGGPGNE. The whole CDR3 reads CSVGLAGGPGNEQFF.

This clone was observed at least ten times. The CDR3 protein is CASSPRGRGQSTDTQYF. The sequenced part of the CDR3 DNA is TGTGCCAGCTCACCACGGGGTCGTGGACAGAGCACAGATACG. The rearrangement uses TRBV18 and TRBJ2-3; tentative D call: TRBD1 (6 bases). The CDR3 end falls 3 residues outside the read, so it is completed with the germline J gene. The CDR3 consists of 17 residues. The germline gives CDR1 KGHSH, CDR2 LQKENI. Trimming stripped 1 base from V and 0 bases from J, with 14 bases between.

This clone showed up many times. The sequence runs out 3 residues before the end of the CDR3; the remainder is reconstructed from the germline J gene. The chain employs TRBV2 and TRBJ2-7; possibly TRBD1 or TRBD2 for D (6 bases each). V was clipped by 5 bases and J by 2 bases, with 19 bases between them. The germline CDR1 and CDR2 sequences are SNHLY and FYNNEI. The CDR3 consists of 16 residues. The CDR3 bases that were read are TGTGCCAGCAGTTTTCAACAGGGAGGTTCACCCTACGAG. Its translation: CASSFQQGGSPYE. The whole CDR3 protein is CASSFQQGGSPYEQYF.

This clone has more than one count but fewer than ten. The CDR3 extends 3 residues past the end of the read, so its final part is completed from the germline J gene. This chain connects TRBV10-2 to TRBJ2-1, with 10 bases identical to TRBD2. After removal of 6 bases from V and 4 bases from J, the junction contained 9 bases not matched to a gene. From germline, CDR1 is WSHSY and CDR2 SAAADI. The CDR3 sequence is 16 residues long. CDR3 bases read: TGCGCCAGCAGGGAAGGAGGAGCGGGAGGGTACAATGAG. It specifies CASREGGAGGYNE. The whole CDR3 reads CASREGGAGGYNEQFF.

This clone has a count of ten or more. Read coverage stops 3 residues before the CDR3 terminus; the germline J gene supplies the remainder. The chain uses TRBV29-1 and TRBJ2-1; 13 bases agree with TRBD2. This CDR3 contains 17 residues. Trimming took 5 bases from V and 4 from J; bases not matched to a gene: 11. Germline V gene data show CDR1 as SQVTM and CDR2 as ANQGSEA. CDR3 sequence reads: CSVRTSGSARAYNEQFF. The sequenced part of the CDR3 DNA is TGCAGCGTTAGGACTAGCGGGAGCGCTCGGGCGTACAATGAG.

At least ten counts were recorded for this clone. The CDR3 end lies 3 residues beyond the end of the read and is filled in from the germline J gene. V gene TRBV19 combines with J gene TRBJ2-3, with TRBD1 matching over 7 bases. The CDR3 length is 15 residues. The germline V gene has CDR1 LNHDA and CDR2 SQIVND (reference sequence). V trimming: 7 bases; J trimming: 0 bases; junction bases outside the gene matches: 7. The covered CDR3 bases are TGTGCCAGTACACCGTGGGGACAGAGCACAGATACG. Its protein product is CASTPWGQSTDT. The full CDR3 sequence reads CASTPWGQSTDTQYF.